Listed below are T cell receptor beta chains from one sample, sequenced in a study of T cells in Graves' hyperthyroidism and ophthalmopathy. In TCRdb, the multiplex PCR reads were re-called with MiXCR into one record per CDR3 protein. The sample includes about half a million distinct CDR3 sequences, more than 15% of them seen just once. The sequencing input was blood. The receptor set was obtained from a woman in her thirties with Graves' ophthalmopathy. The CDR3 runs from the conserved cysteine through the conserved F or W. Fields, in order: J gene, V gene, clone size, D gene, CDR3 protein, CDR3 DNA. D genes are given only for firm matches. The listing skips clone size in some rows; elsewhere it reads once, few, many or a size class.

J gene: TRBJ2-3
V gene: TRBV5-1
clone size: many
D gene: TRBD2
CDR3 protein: CASSPGLVGDTQYF
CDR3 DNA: TGCGCCAGCAGCCCGGGACTAGTCGGAGATACGCAGTATTTT

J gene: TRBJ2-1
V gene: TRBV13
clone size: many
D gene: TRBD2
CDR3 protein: CASSAGLAGVPNEQFF
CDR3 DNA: TGTGCCAGCAGCGCGGGACTAGCGGGAGTCCCCAATGAGCAGTTCTTC

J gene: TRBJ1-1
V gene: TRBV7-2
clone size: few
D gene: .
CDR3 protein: CASSLSGAEAFF
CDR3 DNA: TGTGCCAGCAGCTTATCGGGTGCTGAAGCTTTCTTT

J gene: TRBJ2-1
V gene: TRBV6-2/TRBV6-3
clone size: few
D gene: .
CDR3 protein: CASSYRGGPDEQFF
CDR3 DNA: TGTGCCAGCAGTTACCGAGGTGGGCCTGATGAGCAGTTCTTC

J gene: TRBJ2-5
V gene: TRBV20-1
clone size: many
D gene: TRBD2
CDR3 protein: CSARATSGRTTPIVETQYF
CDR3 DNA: TGCAGTGCTAGAGCGACTAGCGGGAGGACAACCCCCATTGTAGAGACCCAGTACTTC

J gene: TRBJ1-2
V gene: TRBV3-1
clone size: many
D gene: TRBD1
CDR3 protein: CASSRTGDSNYGYTF
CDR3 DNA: TGTGCCAGCAGCCGAACAGGGGATTCTAACTATGGCTACACCTTC

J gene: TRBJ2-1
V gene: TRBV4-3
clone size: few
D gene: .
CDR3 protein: CASSPRRGYNEQFF
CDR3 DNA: TGCGCCAGCAGCCCCCGGCGGGGCTACAATGAGCAGTTCTTC

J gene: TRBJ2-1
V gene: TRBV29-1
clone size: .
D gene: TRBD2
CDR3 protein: CSVERRLAGPEQFF
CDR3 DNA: TGCAGCGTTGAGAGGAGACTAGCGGGCCCTGAGCAGTTCTTC

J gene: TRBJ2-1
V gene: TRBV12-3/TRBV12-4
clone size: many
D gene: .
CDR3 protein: CASSPGGPGEQFF
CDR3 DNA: TGTGCCAGCAGTCCCGGTGGGCCTGGTGAGCAGTTCTTC

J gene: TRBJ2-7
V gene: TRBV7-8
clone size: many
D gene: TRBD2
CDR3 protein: CASSLAWTSGLGSYEQYF
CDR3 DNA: TGTGCCAGCAGCTTAGCCTGGACTAGCGGTCTAGGCTCCTACGAGCAGTACTTC

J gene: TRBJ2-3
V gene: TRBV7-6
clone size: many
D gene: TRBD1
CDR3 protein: CASSSTGTDTDTQYF
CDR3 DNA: TGTGCCAGCAGCTCCACCGGGACAGACACAGATACGCAGTATTTT

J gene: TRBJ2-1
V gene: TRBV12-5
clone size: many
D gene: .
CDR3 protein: CASGGTLSNEQFF
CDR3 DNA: TGTGCTAGTGGCGGGACACTATCCAATGAGCAGTTCTTC

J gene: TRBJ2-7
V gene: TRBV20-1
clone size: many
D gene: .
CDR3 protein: CSASGPDEQYF
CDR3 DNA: TGCAGTGCTAGCGGGCCTGACGAGCAGTACTTC

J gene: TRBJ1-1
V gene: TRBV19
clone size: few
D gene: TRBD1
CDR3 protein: CASILRDRVGKAFF
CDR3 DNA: TGTGCCAGTATCCTCCGGGACAGGGTCGGTAAGGCTTTCTTT

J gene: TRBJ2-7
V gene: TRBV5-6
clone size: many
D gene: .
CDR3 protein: CASSFTDRSYEQYF
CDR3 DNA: TGTGCCAGCAGCTTTACAGACAGATCCTACGAGCAGTACTTC

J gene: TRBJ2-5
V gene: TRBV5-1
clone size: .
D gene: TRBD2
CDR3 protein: CASRADPGLAGGETQYF
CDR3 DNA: TGCGCCAGCAGGGCAGATCCGGGACTAGCGGGAGGTGAGACCCAGTACTTC

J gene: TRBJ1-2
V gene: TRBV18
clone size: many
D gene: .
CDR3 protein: CASSPSQNYGYTF
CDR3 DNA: TGTGCCAGCTCACCGAGCCAGAACTATGGCTACACCTTC